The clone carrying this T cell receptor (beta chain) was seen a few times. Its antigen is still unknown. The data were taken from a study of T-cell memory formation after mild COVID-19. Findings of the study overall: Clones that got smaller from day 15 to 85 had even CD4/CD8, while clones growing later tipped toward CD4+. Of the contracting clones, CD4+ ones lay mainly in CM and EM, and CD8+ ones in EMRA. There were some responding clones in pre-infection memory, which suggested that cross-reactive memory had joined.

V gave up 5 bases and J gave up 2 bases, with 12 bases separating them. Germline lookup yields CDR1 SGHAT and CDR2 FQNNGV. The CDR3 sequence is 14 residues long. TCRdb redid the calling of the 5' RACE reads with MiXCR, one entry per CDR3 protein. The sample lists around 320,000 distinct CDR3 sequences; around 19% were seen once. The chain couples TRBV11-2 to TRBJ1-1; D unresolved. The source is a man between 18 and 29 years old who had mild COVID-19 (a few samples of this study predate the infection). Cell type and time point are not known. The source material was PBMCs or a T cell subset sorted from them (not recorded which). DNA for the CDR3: TGTGCCAGCAGCGCGGGGAGGGAAAACACTGAAGCTTTCTTT. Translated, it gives CASSAGRENTEAFF.